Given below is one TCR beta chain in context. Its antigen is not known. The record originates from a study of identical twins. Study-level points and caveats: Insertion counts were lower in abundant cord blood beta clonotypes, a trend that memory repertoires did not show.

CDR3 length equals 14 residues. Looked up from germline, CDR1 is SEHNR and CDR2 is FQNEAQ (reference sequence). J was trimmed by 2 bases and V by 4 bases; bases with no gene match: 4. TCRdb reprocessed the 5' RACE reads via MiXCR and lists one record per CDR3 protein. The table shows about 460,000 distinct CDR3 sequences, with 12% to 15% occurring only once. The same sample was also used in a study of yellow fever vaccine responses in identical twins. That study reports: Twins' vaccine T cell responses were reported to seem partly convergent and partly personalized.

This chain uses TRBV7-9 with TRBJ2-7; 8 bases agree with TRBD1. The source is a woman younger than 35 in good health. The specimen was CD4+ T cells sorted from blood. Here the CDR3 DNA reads TGTGCCAGCAGCTGGACAGGGAGTCCCTACGAGCAGTACTTC. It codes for CASSWTGSPYEQYF.